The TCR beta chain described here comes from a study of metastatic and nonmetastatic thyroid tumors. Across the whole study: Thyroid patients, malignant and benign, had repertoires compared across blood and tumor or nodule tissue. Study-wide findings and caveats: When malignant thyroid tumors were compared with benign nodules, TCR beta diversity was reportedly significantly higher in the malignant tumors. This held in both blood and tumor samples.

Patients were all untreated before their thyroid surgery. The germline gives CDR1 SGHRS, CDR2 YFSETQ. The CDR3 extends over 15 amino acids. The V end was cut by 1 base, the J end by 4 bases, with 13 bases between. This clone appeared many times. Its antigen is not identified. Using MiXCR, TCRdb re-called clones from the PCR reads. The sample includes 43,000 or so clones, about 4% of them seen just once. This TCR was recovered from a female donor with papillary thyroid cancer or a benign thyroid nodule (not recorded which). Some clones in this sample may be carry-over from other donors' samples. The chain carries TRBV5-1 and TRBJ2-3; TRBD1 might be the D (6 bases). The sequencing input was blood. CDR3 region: CASSLLQGEADTQYF. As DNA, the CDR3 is TGCGCCAGCAGCTTGTTACAGGGTGAGGCAGATACGCAGTATTTT.